The 23 T cell receptor beta chains below come from one sample, sequenced in a study of shared clonotypes between healthy human individuals (dated by TCRdb to about 2020). Libraries were constructed by the immunoSEQ multiplex PCR assay. TCRdb obtained this table from immuneACCESS and retained in-frame rearrangements with V and J assigned. These tables miss some clones; where compared with another copy, unresolved V genes account for less than half of the shortfall, and the remainder is unexplained. In this sample the table shows 450,000 to 550,000 clones, less than 85% of which occur a single time. The ten largest account for approximately 12% of the sample. The sample comprised PBMCs. The source is a woman aged 40 to 50 in good health. Some clones in this sample may be carry-over from other donors' samples.

The J gene is TRBJ1-2, the V gene TRBV19; 9 bases line up with TRBD1. Trimming took 4 bases from V and 4 from J; bases not matched to a gene: 7. The V gene's germline CDR1 is LNHDA and CDR2 SQIVND (reference sequence). CDR3 length: 15 residues. The CDR3, as DNA: TGTGCCAGTAGTACGGACAGGGGACCTATCTATGGCTACACCTTC. Translation gives CASSTDRGPIYGYTF.

This clone occurred once. CDR3 region: CASKKPDGSTEAFF. The CDR3 region has the DNA TGTGCCAGCAAAAAACCAGACGGCAGCACTGAAGCTTTCTTT. The chain joins TRBV28 to TRBJ1-1, with D uncertain. The CDR3 spans 14 residues. The V end lost 7 bases, the J end lost 4 bases, and 16 bases lay between the germline ends. Germline V CDR1 and CDR2: MDHEN, SYDVKM.

The rearrangement links TRBV9 to TRBJ2-1, with TRBD2 matching 8 bases. The CDR3 extends over 14 amino acids. The V segment lost 4 bases and the J segment 6 bases; nucleotides outside the gene matches: 6. Germline CDR1 is SGDLS and CDR2 is YYNGEE. The CDR3 DNA follows: TGTGCCAGCAGCTTAAGCGGGAGCCTCAATGAGCAGTTCTTC. Its protein is CASSLSGSLNEQFF.

This clone has just one count. CDR3 DNA: TGTGCCTGGAGACCCCGGGACAGAGAAATAACGAACTATGGCTACACCTTC. This sequence encodes CAWRPRDREITNYGYTF. The genes are TRBV30 and TRBJ1-2; 7 nucleotides agree with TRBD1. The CDR3 length is 17 residues. J was trimmed by 2 bases and V by 3 bases; bases with no gene match: 15. Germline lookup yields CDR1 GTSNPN and CDR2 SVGIG (reference sequence).

The CDR3 DNA sequence: TGTGCCAGTGCCCGTACAGGGGATCTCAGAGATACGCAGTATTTT. This encodes CASARTGDLRDTQYF. The chain links TRBV19 to TRBJ2-3, with 7 bases matching TRBD1. Germline trimming cut 8 bases from V and 5 bases from J; bases unmatched to any gene: 13. CDR3 size: 15 residues. The germline CDR1 and CDR2 sequences are LNHDA and SQIVND (reference sequence).

This clone was picked up a small number of times. This rearrangement joins TRBV2 to TRBJ2-7; 7 nucleotides match TRBD2. This CDR3 is 14 amino acids long. Germline CDR1 is SNHLY and CDR2 is FYNNEI. V dropped 7 bases and J dropped 6; count of bases not matched to a gene: 12. CDR3 in DNA: TGTGCCAGCACCCCGGGAGGAGGTGTTCGCGAGCAGTACTTC. It specifies CASTPGGGVREQYF.

This rearrangement joins TRBV7-8 to TRBJ2-7; 8 bases are shared with TRBD2. The CDR3 length is 15 residues. In germline, CDR1 is SGHVS, CDR2 FQNEAQ. Trimming took 3 bases from V and 5 from J; bases not matched to a gene: 9. The CDR3 spells CASSFQTGTRNEQYF. The CDR3 coding sequence is TGTGCCAGCAGCTTTCAGACCGGGACTAGGAACGAGCAGTACTTC.

CDR3 residues: CAWSVRAVNYGYTF. Written as DNA, the CDR3 is TGTGCCTGGAGTGTACGGGCCGTTAACTATGGCTACACCTTC. The chain recombines TRBV30 with TRBJ1-2; no reliable D call. V lost 0 bases and J lost 1, with 9 bases in between. The CDR3 loop spans 14 amino acids. Germline CDR1 and CDR2: GTSNPN and SVGIG (reference sequence).

This clone was detected once. The chain is built from TRBV5-1 and TRBJ1-2; 11 bases match TRBD1. This CDR3 region has 14 residues. Looked up from germline, CDR1 is SGHRS and CDR2 is YFSETQ. Losses at the gene ends were 3 bases for V and 4 bases for J; bases not matched to a gene: 2. CDR3 coding DNA: TGCGCCAGCAGCTCCGGGACAGGGGGCTATGGCTACACCTTC. Translation: CASSSGTGGYGYTF. Full variable domain (missing parts from reference TRBV5-1 and TRBJ1-2): KAGVTQTPRYLIKTRGQQVTLSCSPISGHRSVSWYQQTPGQGLQFLFEYFSETQRNKGNFPGRFSGRQFSNSRSEMNVSTLELGDSALYLCASSSGTGGYGYTFGSGTRLTVV.

The chain uses TRBV6-1 and TRBJ2-7; weak D call: TRBD2 (5 bases). V dropped 6 bases and J dropped 3 bases, with 15 bases sitting between them. In germline, CDR1 is MNHNS, CDR2 SASEGT. This CDR3 is built from 14 residues. The CDR3 DNA follows: TGTGCCAGCAGGGACTCCTGGACTGACTACGAGCAGTACTTC. Its protein product is CASRDSWTDYEQYF.

The V and J genes are TRBV4-2 and TRBJ2-3; D may be TRBD1 (5 bases). Per germline, CDR1 LGHNA and CDR2 YNFKEQ. V was cut by 0 bases and J by 6 bases, with 7 bases left in between. The length of the CDR3 is 13 residues. Written as DNA, the CDR3 is TGTGCCAGCAGCCAAGATGGGGCCGATACGCAGTATTTT. As protein: CASSQDGADTQYF.

This clone was picked up one time. The J gene is TRBJ2-3, the V gene TRBV21-1; the D call of TRBD2 is as the table states it, not checked on the DNA. TRBV21-1 is classified as a pseudogene. There are 17 residues in the CDR3. CDR3: CATPNGRGLAELHTQYF. The DNA for the CDR3 is TGTGCCACCCCCAACGGGAGGGGACTAGCGGAACTTCATACGCAGTATTTT.

The chain uses TRBV18 and TRBJ2-6; D remains unclear. CDR3 size: 13 residues. The germline V gene encodes CDR1 KGHSH and CDR2 LQKENI. V dropped 6 bases and J dropped 1 base, with 4 bases sitting between them. The CDR3 DNA reads TGTGCCAGCTCCTATTCTGGGGCCAACGTCCTGACTTTC. As protein: CASSYSGANVLTF. The full variable domain, with the rest looked up from reference TRBV18 and TRBJ2-6, is NAGVMQNPRHLVRRRGQEARLRCSPMKGHSHVYWYRQLPEEGLKFMVYLQKENIIDESGMPKERFSAEFPKEGPSILRIQQVVRGDSAAYFCASSYSGANVLTFGAGSRLTVL.

J is TRBJ1-5 and V is TRBV28; perhaps TRBD1 as D (6 bases). The CDR3 contains 15 residues. The V gene lost 6 bases and the J gene lost 6 bases, with 18 bases spanning the gap. Germline assignment: CDR1 MDHEN and CDR2 SYDVKM. The CDR3 DNA reads as TGTGCCAGCAGCCAGGGGATTGGGTTTTTTCAGCCCCAGCATTTT. Protein: CASSQGIGFFQPQHF.

This clone was seen a single time. This chain uses TRBV11-3 with TRBJ2-5; a weak D match, TRBD2 (6 bases). This CDR3 is built from 16 residues. The germline V and J ends were trimmed by 4 bases and 4 bases, with 19 bases remaining between them. The germline gives CDR1 SGHNT, CDR2 YENEEA. In DNA form, the CDR3 reads TGTGCCAGCAGCTCGGTATCCGGAGGGTTGGGAGAGACCCAGTACTTC. Encoded protein: CASSSVSGGLGETQYF. The full variable domain, rest sourced from reference TRBV11-3 and TRBJ2-5, is EAGVVQSPRYKIIEKKQPVAFWCNPISGHNTLYWYLQNLGQGPELLIRYENEEAVDDSQLPKDRFSAERLKGVDSTLKIQPAELGDSAVYLCASSSVSGGLGETQYFGPGTRLLVL.

Comment on this clone: Other nucleotide sequences in the sample specify the same CDR3. V and J are TRBV7-9 and TRBJ2-2; D remains unclear. CDR1 SEHNR and CDR2 FQNEAQ come from the germline V gene (reference sequence). The V and J ends lost 2 bases and 0 bases respectively, with 4 bases between them. This CDR3 has 14 amino acids. CDR3 loop: CASSLHTNTGELFF. CDR3 coding DNA: TGTGCCAGCAGCTTACATACGAACACCGGGGAGCTGTTTTTT.

This chain's CDR3 is CAISEREGRSLLQETQYF. CDR3 sequence (DNA): TGTGCCATCAGTGAACGGGAGGGCCGTAGTTTGCTCCAAGAGACCCAGTACTTC. The V gene is TRBV10-3, the J gene TRBJ2-5; TRBD2 agrees at 8 bases. V lost 3 bases to trimming and J lost 1 base; unmatched junction nucleotides: 13. From germline, CDR1 is ENHRY and CDR2 SYGVKD. The CDR3 is 18 amino acids.

The chain employs TRBV6-5 and TRBJ2-3; 7 bases agree with TRBD1. From germline, CDR1 is MNHEY and CDR2 SVGAGI. This CDR3 region has 13 residues. Trimming at V came to 6 bases and at J to 6 bases, leaving 6 bases not matched to a gene. Here the CDR3 reads CASRTDRFDTQYF. In DNA form, the CDR3 reads TGTGCCAGCAGAACGGACAGGTTTGATACGCAGTATTTT.

This sequence joins TRBV6-6 and TRBJ2-1, with a weak D call TRBD1 (5 bases). The CDR3 runs 13 residues. Germline loops: CDR1 MNHNY, CDR2 SVGAGI (reference sequence). Trimming took 4 bases from V and 7 from J, leaving 11 bases between them. The CDR3 loop is CASSSAGLNEQFF. As DNA, the CDR3 is TGTGCCAGCAGTTCTGCAGGGTTGAATGAGCAGTTCTTC.

About this clone itself: The same CDR3 is also encoded by other DNA sequences in this sample. The chain combines TRBV5-1 with TRBJ2-3, with TRBD1 matching over 8 bases. With V trimmed by 4 bases and J by 3 bases, 4 bases remained unmatched. Germline CDR1 SGHRS, CDR2 YFSETQ. The CDR3 runs to 14 residues. The CDR3 region has the DNA TGCGCCAGCAGCCCCGGACAGGGTACAGATACGCAGTATTTT. Amino acids: CASSPGQGTDTQYF.

The chain combines TRBV5-4 with TRBJ2-5; D possibly corresponds to TRBD1 (6 bases). V was trimmed by 3 bases and J by 5 bases, leaving 14 bases between them. The V gene's germline CDR1 is SGHNT and CDR2 YYREEE (reference sequence). The CDR3 extends over 14 amino acids. In DNA, the CDR3 is TGTGCCAGCAGCTCCCCAGGGGCAGGGGAGACCCAGTACTTC. Its translation is CASSSPGAGETQYF.

The chain has TRBV9 and TRBJ2-1; the D gene is possibly TRBD2 (6 bases). The CDR3 contains 14 residues. The V and J ends lost 4 bases and 3 bases respectively, with 11 bases between them. Germline V gene sequence: CDR1 SGDLS, CDR2 YYNGEE. DNA of the CDR3: TGTGCCAGCAGCTGGGGCGGGGACTACAATGAGCAGTTCTTC. This gives the protein CASSWGGDYNEQFF.

The chain has TRBV5-6 and TRBJ2-5; TRBD2 aligns across 8 bases. This CDR3 is 15 amino acids long. Germline V gene data show CDR1 as SGHDT and CDR2 as YYEEEE. V lost 1 base, J lost 5 bases, and 7 bases stayed unmatched. This chain's CDR3 is CASSLIGRAGETQYF. The CDR3 DNA is TGTGCCAGCAGCTTGATCGGGAGGGCCGGGGAGACCCAGTACTTC.